The T cell receptor (beta chain) described here comes from a study of blood T cell repertoires in COVID-19. Per the original data handling: Reference gene primer amplification gave estimated nucleated cell counts. Measured with immunoSEQ multiplex PCR; TCRdb has only the in-frame clones, and not every one. V, J and clone size derive from that table, while D and trimming were established from the DNA sequence. The profile shows a few hundred thousand clones, roughly nine tenths of them singletons. Germline V gene data show CDR1 as SQVTM and CDR2 as ANQGSEA. The ends were cut back, 5 bases at V and 7 bases at J, with 15 bases in the middle. The CDR3 loop spans 13 amino acids. No more than 2 weeks before study entry, exposed participants had met a case of COVID-19. Concerning this clone itself: At the DNA level, this CDR3 is encoded by other sequences in the same sample as well.

This clonotype was sampled from a woman aged 40 to 55 who had been exposed to COVID-19. The source material was PBMCs or T cells enriched from blood (not recorded which). The chain recombines TRBV29-1 with TRBJ2-1, with D possibly TRBD2 on 6 matching bases. In nucleotides, the CDR3 is TGCAGCGTTTCCGCCGGGGGTGGAAATGAGCAGTTCTTC. This sequence encodes CSVSAGGGNEQFF.